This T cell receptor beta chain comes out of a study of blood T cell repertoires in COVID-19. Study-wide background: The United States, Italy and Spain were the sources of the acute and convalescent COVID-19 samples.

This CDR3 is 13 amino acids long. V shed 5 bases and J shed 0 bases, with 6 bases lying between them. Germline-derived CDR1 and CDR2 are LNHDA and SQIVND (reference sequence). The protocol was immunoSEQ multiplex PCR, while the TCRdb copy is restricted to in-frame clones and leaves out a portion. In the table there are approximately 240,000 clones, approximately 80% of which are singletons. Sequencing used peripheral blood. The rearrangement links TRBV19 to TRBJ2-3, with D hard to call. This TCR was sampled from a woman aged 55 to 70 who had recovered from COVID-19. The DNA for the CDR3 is TGTGCCAGTAGTGCCGGGAGCACAGATACGCAGTATTTT. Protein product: CASSAGSTDTQYF.